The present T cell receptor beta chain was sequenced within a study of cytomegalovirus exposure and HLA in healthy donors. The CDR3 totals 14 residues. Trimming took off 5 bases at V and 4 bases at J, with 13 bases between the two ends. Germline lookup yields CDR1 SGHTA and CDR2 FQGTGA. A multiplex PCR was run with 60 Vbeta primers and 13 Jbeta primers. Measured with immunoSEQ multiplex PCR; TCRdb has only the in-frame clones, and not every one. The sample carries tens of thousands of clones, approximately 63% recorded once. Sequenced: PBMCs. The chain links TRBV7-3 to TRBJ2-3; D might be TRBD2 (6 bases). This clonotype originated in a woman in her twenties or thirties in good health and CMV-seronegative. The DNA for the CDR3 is TGTGCCAGCAGCCGTTCCGGGAGCGCAGATACGCAGTATTTT. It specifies CASSRSGSADTQYF.